This TCR beta chain was documented in a study of blood T cell repertoires in COVID-19. Study in general: Acute and convalescent COVID-19 specimens originated in the United States, Italy and Spain. PBMCs, B-cell-depleted T cells, or T cells were the source of the cDNA or gDNA that made up the material.

The study drew participants aged about 18 to 89 years from 20 to 30 US areas. The J segment lost 2 bases and the V segment lost 3 bases, leaving 8 bases of the junction unmatched. Germline loops: CDR1 SGHAT, CDR2 FQNNGV. The CDR3 loop spans 16 amino acids. This clone appeared once. In the study's own analysis: Nucleated cell number was recorded as an estimate derived from reference gene primer amplification. Produced via immunoSEQ multiplex PCR; TCRdb's table is partial and in-frame only. The V and J calls and clone size come from that table; D and trimming were worked out from the DNA. The data contain 250,000 to 400,000 clones, roughly 90% of them singletons.

The V call is TRBV11-2, the J call TRBJ2-7; 9 nucleotides match TRBD2. The receptor was isolated from a man aged 55 to 70 who had recovered from COVID-19. The sample consisted of PBMCs or T cells enriched from blood (not recorded which). CDR3 loop: CASSFRSSGETYEQYF. CDR3 DNA sequence: TGTGCCAGCAGCTTTCGCTCTAGCGGGGAAACCTACGAGCAGTACTTC. The full variable domain, its missing parts supplied by reference TRBV11-2 and TRBJ2-7, is EAGVAQSPRYKIIEKRQSVAFWCNPISGHATLYWYQQILGQGPKLLIQFQNNGVVDDSQLPKDRFSAERLKGVDSTLKIQPAKLEDSAVYLCASSFRSSGETYEQYFGPGTRLTVT.